This TCR beta chain emerged from a study of blood T cell repertoires in COVID-19 (dated by TCRdb to the early 2020s). Concerning the study at large: Samples from collaborators originated in the United States, Italy and Spain and spanned both the acute and convalescent phases of COVID-19. The prospective study material was composed of cDNA or gDNA derived from T cells, B-cell-depleted T cells, or PBMCs. Subjects who had been exposed to COVID-19, were actively infected with it, or had recovered from it provided the deeply sampled blood TCRbeta repertoires that made up the dataset. The repertoires were made available in a free public database intended to serve as a resource for research on the immune response to SARS-CoV-2. The samples were drawn from two sources: the first 160 participants of the ongoing ImmuneRACE study, and 950 to 1,500 subjects contributed by 6 global collaborators. A de-identified subject ID, COVID-19 status, age in years and sex were almost always included in the sample metadata. Where available, HLA class I and class II types were obtained from metadata supplied by the sample provider rather than from assay-based typing. Results and caveats for the whole study, not just this receptor: The amount of clinical and demographic metadata varied by source and participant and was provided uncurated.

For this clone: Its antigen specificity is not known. There are no base qualities to consult, and no much larger clone falls within one base.

Whole blood was collected in K2EDTA tubes by collaborating institutions according to the institutions' own protocols. For TCRbeta analysis, collaborator samples were shipped as frozen whole blood, as isolated PBMCs, or as DNA extracted from either sample type. TCRbeta CDR3 regions were amplified from genomic DNA by means of the immunoSEQ Assay, a bias-controlled multiplex PCR. As for the original processing: The number of nucleated cells in each sample was estimated by amplification of reference gene primers within the assay. Sequence reads were collapsed and filtered to measure the absolute abundance of every unique TCRbeta CDR3 rearrangement. For each sample, productive Simpson clonality was calculated as the square root of Simpson's diversity index across productive rearrangements. TCRdb stores this immuneACCESS table with in-frame sequences only. Part of the clones is absent; in the studies checked, under half of the shortfall reflects unresolved V genes, and no reason is known for the rest. V and J calls and clone size are given by that table; D and trimming were obtained from the DNA. This sample holds some 110,000 clones; 60% to 80% were observed only once. The ten largest account for approximately 0.9% of the sample.

The CDR3 holds 12 amino acids from the cysteine to the valine. CDR3 DNA is the only sequence kept; it has 36 bases, read in frame from the first base. CDR1 is given as SNHLY and CDR2 as FYNNEI, both from the germline V gene. V and J lose 1 base and 6 bases, and a span of 7 bases separates them. The sequence was obtained from a human donor with acute or convalescent COVID-19. The donor label of this sample is uncertain. The rearrangement joined TRBV2 to TRBJ2-7; the best D guess is TRBD1, with 5 bases matching. Sequencing was carried out using peripheral blood. This receptor carries the CDR3 CASSEGGPEQYV. The sequenced DNA is TGTGCCAGCAGTGAAGGGGGCCCCGAGCAGTACGTC.